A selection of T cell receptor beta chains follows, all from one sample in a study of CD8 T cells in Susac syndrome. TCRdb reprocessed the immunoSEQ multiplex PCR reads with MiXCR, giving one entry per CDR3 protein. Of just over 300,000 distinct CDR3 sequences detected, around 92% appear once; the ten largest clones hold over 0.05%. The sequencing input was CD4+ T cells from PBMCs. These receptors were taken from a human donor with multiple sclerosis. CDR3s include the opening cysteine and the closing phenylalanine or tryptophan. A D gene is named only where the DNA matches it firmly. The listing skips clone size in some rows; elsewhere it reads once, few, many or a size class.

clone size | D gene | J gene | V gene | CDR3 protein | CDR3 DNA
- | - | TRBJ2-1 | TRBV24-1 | CATSDSAPPGNEQFF | TGTGCCACCAGTGATTCTGCGCCCCCCGGGAATGAGCAGTTCTTC
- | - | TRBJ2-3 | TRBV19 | CASSIGLFTDTQYF | TGTGCCAGTAGTATCGGCCTATTCACAGATACGCAGTATTTT
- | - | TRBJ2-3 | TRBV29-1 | CSVEGVERSTQYF | TGCAGCGTTGAAGGGGTTGAGCGGTCTACGCAGTATTTT
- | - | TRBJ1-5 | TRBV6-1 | CASSDFSVGLSNQPQHF | TGTGCCAGCAGTGATTTTTCAGTGGGGCTTAGCAATCAGCCCCAGCATTTT
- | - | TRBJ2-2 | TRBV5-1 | CASSDLGGPPGELFF | TGCGCCAGCAGTGATTTGGGGGGGCCGCCCGGGGAGCTGTTTTTT
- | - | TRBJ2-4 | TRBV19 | CASSIAGMENIQYF | TGTGCCAGTAGTATTGCGGGGATGGAAAACATTCAGTACTTC
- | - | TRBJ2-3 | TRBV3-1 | CASSRVEGRTDTQYF | TGTGCCAGCAGCCGAGTTGAGGGCCGCACAGATACGCAGTATTTT
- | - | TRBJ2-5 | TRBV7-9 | CASSLEGAPGAQYF | TGTGCCAGCAGCTTAGAGGGTGCTCCAGGCGCCCAGTACTTC
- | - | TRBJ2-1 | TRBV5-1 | CASSLGQGGDGRLAYNEQFF | TGCGCCAGCAGCTTAGGACAGGGAGGTGACGGGAGGTTGGCCTACAATGAGCAGTTCTTC
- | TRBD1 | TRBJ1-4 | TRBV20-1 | CSARVSGTGVEKLFF | TGCAGTGCTAGAGTATCAGGGACAGGGGTAGAAAAACTGTTTTTT
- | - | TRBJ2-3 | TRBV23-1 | CASRGGFSTDTQYF | TGCGCCAGCAGGGGCGGGTTTAGCACAGATACGCAGTATTTT
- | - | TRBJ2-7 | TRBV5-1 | CASSLTNLSYEQYF | TGCGCCAGCAGCTTGACCAACCTCTCCTACGAGCAGTACTTC
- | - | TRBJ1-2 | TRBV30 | CAWSPGRVYGYTF | TGTGCCTGGAGTCCCGGCCGAGTCTATGGCTACACCTTC
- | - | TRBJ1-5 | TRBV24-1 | CATSRSAYQPQHF | TGTGCCACCAGCCGTTCCGCATATCAGCCCCAGCATTTT
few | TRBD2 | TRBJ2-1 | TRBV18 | CASSPGGGSYNEQFF | TGTGCCAGCTCACCGGGCGGGGGCTCCTACAATGAGCAGTTCTTC
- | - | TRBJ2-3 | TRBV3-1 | CASSRSDGGRSTDTQYF | TGTGCCAGCAGCCGGTCGGACGGGGGACGAAGCACAGATACGCAGTATTTT